This T cell receptor beta chain was documented in a study of OX40 agonist ivuxolimab in advanced cancers. Measured with immunoSEQ multiplex PCR; TCRdb has only the in-frame clones, and not every one. The sample lists 48,000 or so clones, 80% to 95% occurring once. CDR3 length equals 15 residues. The V gene's germline CDR1 is SGHRS and CDR2 YFSETQ. Trimming stripped 1 base from V and 0 bases from J, with 8 bases between. For this clone: Its antigen is undetermined.

Regarding the study as a whole: CD8+ T cells showed, on average, more clonal expansion than CD4+ cells.

The receptor comes from an adult with an advanced solid tumor such as melanoma, head and neck, liver or kidney cancer. The sample here was CD4+ or CD8+ T cells sorted from blood, taken in a trial of the OX40 agonist ivuxolimab. This chain connects TRBV5-1 to TRBJ1-3; unclear D gene. The DNA for the CDR3 is TGCGCCAGCAGCTTGACTGTAGGCTCTGGAAACACCATATATTTT. This translates into CASSLTVGSGNTIYF.